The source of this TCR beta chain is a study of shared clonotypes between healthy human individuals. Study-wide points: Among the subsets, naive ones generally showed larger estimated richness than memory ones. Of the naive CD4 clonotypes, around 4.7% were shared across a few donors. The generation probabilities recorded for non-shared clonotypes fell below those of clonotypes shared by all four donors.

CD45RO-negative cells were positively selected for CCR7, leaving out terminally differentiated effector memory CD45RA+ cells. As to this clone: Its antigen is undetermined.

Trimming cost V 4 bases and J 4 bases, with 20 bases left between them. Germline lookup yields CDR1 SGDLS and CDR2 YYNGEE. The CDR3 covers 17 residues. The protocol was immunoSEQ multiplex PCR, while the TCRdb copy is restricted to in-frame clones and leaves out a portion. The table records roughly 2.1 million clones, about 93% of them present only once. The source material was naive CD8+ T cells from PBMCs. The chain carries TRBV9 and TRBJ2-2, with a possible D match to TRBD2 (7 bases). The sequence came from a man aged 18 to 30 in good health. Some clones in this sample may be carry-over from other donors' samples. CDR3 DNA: TGTGCCAGCAGCCACCCTCGGTGGGGGGGCGGCACCGGGGAGCTGTTTTTT. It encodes CASSHPRWGGGTGELFF.